This T cell receptor (beta chain) was found in a study of cytomegalovirus exposure and HLA in healthy donors. This clone was seen only once. Its antigen remains unidentified. It was with 60 Vbeta and 13 Jbeta primers that the PCR ran. Using immunoSEQ multiplex PCR, the repertoire was profiled, and TCRdb retains in-frame clones only, with some absent. The data show over 100,000 clones, 81% seen once. The V gene's germline CDR1 is SGHRS and CDR2 YFSETQ. Trimming removed 4 bases from V and 2 bases from J; junction bases left unmatched: 8. The CDR3 is 15 amino acids. Points from the study as a whole: Most subjects had HLA-A and HLA-B alleles reportedly predicted accurately by TCR beta sequences. About 150 TCR beta chains were listed as cytomegalovirus-associated. Analyzed later, association rates of TCRs varied across HLA loci, with DRB1 most and HLA-C fewest.

Unrecorded immune exposures were likely, despite nominal health at sampling. The chain has TRBV5-1 and TRBJ1-2, with TRBD1 matching over 7 bases. This clonotype originated in a woman under 40 in good health and CMV-seronegative. The sample comprised PBMCs. The CDR3 DNA follows: TGCGCCAGCAGCACAACACCGGGACAGAACTATGGCTACACCTTC. Translating it yields CASSTTPGQNYGYTF.